These T cell receptor beta chains were read from a single sample in a study of CD8+CD57+ T cells in acquired aplastic anemia. TCRdb analysed the reads with MiXCR anew, one entry per CDR3 protein. The sample records about 190,000 distinct CDR3 sequences, about half being singletons. Sequenced: sorted CD4+, CD8+, or CD8+CD57+ T cells (not recorded which) from PBMCs. All receptors derive from a human donor in good health, serving as a control. Both conserved end residues are part of each CDR3. The order of the fields is V gene, clone size, J gene, CDR3 protein. Not all rows give a size; the values are once, few, many and, for expanded clones, a class.

>TRBV2|-|TRBJ2-3
CASSADTDTQYF
>TRBV20-1|-|TRBJ2-5
CSARPQGALLETQYF
>TRBV20-1|-|TRBJ2-5
CSAEGQGGNQPQYF
>TRBV19|-|TRBJ2-3
CASSINRADTQYF
>TRBV7-9|-|TRBJ2-2
CASLAGANTGELFF
>TRBV7-6|-|TRBJ1-5
CASSLFIGNQPQHF
>TRBV7-2|-|TRBJ2-7
CASSFLPPPGQPKQYF
>TRBV28|-|TRBJ1-5
CASSSAKGLSEPQHF
>TRBV10-2|-|TRBJ1-6
CASNAGTGDAPLHF
>TRBV12-3/TRBV12-4|-|TRBJ2-7
CASSVEGGPFYEQYF
>TRBV19|many|TRBJ2-2
CASSIPSSNTGELFF
>TRBV6-5|many|TRBJ2-7
CASSRGGFFSYEQYF
>TRBV24-1|-|TRBJ2-3
CATSRWRGNTDTQYF
>TRBV11-2|-|TRBJ2-1
CASSSSGREQFF
>TRBV7-7|-|TRBJ2-5
CASSLNVAGGRETQYF
>TRBV5-8|many|TRBJ2-1
CASSLDVSSYNEQFF
>TRBV2|-|TRBJ1-3
CASRLTTGTGNTIYF
>TRBV7-8|-|TRBJ2-5
CASSLGARGTQYF
>TRBV9|many|TRBJ1-3
CASSVGNSFSGNTIYF
>TRBV20-1|-|TRBJ1-2
CSATSGTENYGYTF
>TRBV12-3/TRBV12-4|many|TRBJ2-7
CASSFIAGISYEQYF
>TRBV19|-|TRBJ1-5
CASSIDRYGQPQHF
>TRBV25-1|-|TRBJ2-3
CASSNSAGREADTQYF
>TRBV30|-|TRBJ1-2
CAWSYNRGSGYTF
>TRBV6-1|many|TRBJ2-3
CATEDRYRDTQYF
>TRBV19|many|TRBJ2-1
CASSNSGGAVEQFF
>TRBV15|-|TRBJ2-5
CATRGRGIQETQYF
>TRBV20-1|-|TRBJ1-6
CSAKGLAGANSPLHF
>TRBV12-3/TRBV12-4|-|TRBJ2-6
CASSYLGGYQFSGANVLTF
>TRBV5-1|-|TRBJ1-6
CASSLSGEKNSPLHF
>TRBV6-2/TRBV6-3|-|TRBJ1-2
CASSYRLRGDYDYTF
>TRBV4-1|-|TRBJ1-2
CASGQDHWGIGYTF
>TRBV24-1|-|TRBJ2-7
CATLSGTGDEQYF
>TRBV20-1|-|TRBJ1-2
CSARDGASTYGYTF
>TRBV6-2/TRBV6-3|many|TRBJ2-7
CASSYLQGTNEQYF
>TRBV7-8|-|TRBJ2-3
CASSGFLAGTDTQYF
>TRBV5-1|many|TRBJ2-7
CASSLAGTGSSYEQYF
>TRBV6-4|-|TRBJ1-3
CASSPLLRGSVSGNTIYF
>TRBV9|many|TRBJ2-7
CASSRGQGAYEQYF
>TRBV2|-|TRBJ2-3
CASSFQGLGTDTQYF
>TRBV7-9|-|TRBJ2-5
CASSKMGRQGHQETQYF
>TRBV7-8|-|TRBJ1-1
CASSLVGRNTEAFF
>TRBV24-1|-|TRBJ1-2
CATSDRGRDGNYGYTF
>TRBV20-1|-|TRBJ2-7
CSAEDLAGGEQYF
>TRBV19|-|TRBJ2-2
CASSSGSSPGELFF
>TRBV9|many|TRBJ2-1
CASSTSGVNEQFF
>TRBV24-1|-|TRBJ1-1
CATSDFAMNTEAFF
>TRBV20-1|-|TRBJ1-5
CSAREGTARQPQHF
>TRBV28|many|TRBJ2-1
CASSLGAVSSYNEQFF
>TRBV2|-|TRBJ2-7
CASRIGQGRNYEQYF
>TRBV29-1|many|TRBJ2-3
CSVDPGARSDTQYF
>TRBV24-1|-|TRBJ2-1
CATSTGGTNNEQFF
>TRBV19|many|TRBJ2-7
CASSLDRWERNEQYF
>TRBV7-9|-|TRBJ1-6
CASSLGQGPNSPLHF
>TRBV7-2|-|TRBJ1-3
CASSLGQGMSGNTIYF
>TRBV6-2/TRBV6-3|-|TRBJ1-5
CASSRTGGKSNQPQHF
>TRBV7-9|-|TRBJ2-1
CASSEHRDASHEQFF
>TRBV6-6|many|TRBJ2-5
CASSGGQKETQYF
>TRBV7-7|many|TRBJ2-1
CASSATPGRCNEQFF